One T cell receptor beta chain is described in this entry. The antigen remains unidentified. The data derive from a study of blood T cells in healthy people across ages. Study as a whole: Capture by template switching was about one barcoded beta molecule per two T cells. Whole-study findings and limits: Among T cells, TCR beta diversity per million cells dropped roughly linearly as age rose.

Next came a second PCR, run for about 7 to 12 cycles, which used a sample-barcoded 5' primer along with a J-beta primer mix. Each sample yielded at least 2.5 million CDR3-containing paired-end reads. TCRdb analysed the 5' RACE reads with MiXCR anew, one entry per CDR3 protein. The sample lists about 640,000 distinct CDR3 sequences, around 43% occurring once. The CDR3 is 14 amino acids. The ends were cut back, 8 bases at V and 0 bases at J, with 11 bases in the middle. From germline, CDR1 is MNHEY and CDR2 SVGEGT. The genes are TRBV6-2 or TRBV6-3 and TRBJ2-1; maybe TRBD1 (6 bases). The TCR comes from a man older than 75 in good health. The sample taken for sequencing was blood. CDR3 in amino acids: CASGGQTSYNEQFF. CDR3 nucleotide sequence: TGTGCCAGCGGCGGACAGACCTCCTACAATGAGCAGTTCTTC.